One sample yielded the 11 T cell receptor beta chains listed below, sequenced in a study of T-cell memory formation after mild COVID-19 (TCRdb year 2021). The library was generated by 5' RACE. The run used an Illumina NovaSeq 6000. The public reads were reprocessed in TCRdb via fastp at Q25 and MiXCR, keeping in-frame beta chains. CDR3 protein sequences are deduplicated, and each keeps its most common genes and DNA. The sample table shows 180,000 or so distinct CDR3 sequences, and around 10% are seen once. The ten largest account for less than 4% of the sample. Material for sequencing was PBMCs or a T cell subset sorted from them (not recorded which). The receptors were gathered from a man in his late teens or twenties who had mild COVID-19 (a few samples of this study predate the infection). The sample titles of this study are shuffled in the database, so cell type and time point are left out; the donor was told from shared clones.

V is TRBV20-1 and J is TRBJ2-3; 9 bases line up with TRBD2. CDR3 length: 14 amino acids. J lost 3 bases, V lost 6 bases, and 7 bases had no gene match. Per the germline V gene, CDR1 is DFQATT and CDR2 is SNEGSKA (reference sequence). This CDR3 reads CSAISSGRTDTQYF. The CDR3 DNA reads as TGCAGTGCCATCAGTAGCGGGAGAACAGATACGCAGTATTTT.

This clonotype occurred a few times. The chain joins TRBV24-1 to TRBJ2-2; the D is unclear. V lost 3 bases, J lost 4 bases, and 11 bases lay in between. In germline, CDR1 is KGHDR, CDR2 SFDVKD. This CDR3 has 15 amino acids. The CDR3 nucleotides read TGTGCCACCAGTGATACCGGAAGAGGCACCGGGGAGCTGTTTTTT. It translates to CATSDTGRGTGELFF.

The V gene is TRBV6-2 or TRBV6-3, the J gene TRBJ2-1; tentative D call: TRBD1 (5 bases). Trimming cost V 2 bases and J 11 bases, with 7 bases left between them. This CDR3 contains 11 residues. Germline CDR1 and CDR2: MNHEY and SVGEGT. For the CDR3, the DNA is TGTGCCAGCAGTTACGACAGCAAGCAGTTCTTC. The encoded protein is CASSYDSKQFF.

In its sample, this clonotype was seen a few times. The V gene is TRBV20-1, the J gene TRBJ1-2; 12 bases are a match to TRBD1. This CDR3 comprises 14 residues. CDR1 and CDR2 from the germline V gene are DFQATT and SNEGSKA (reference sequence). Trimming removed 2 bases from V and 7 bases from J; junction bases left unmatched: 5. CDR3 sequence (DNA): TGCAGTGCTAGATCGGGGACAGGGGGCGGTGGCTACACCTTC. Protein: CSARSGTGGGGYTF.

This clonotype occurred many times. This chain joins TRBV5-1 and TRBJ2-5; TRBD1 matches at 8 bases. Germline trimming cut 4 bases from V and 5 bases from J; bases unmatched to any gene: 13. There are 16 residues in the CDR3. CDR1 is SGHRS, CDR2 YFSETQ, per germline. CDR3 DNA: TGCGCCAGCAGCCAAACTGGACAGGGAGGAGAGGAGACCCAGTACTTC. It encodes CASSQTGQGGEETQYF.

This clonotype was counted a few times. The chain recombines TRBV11-3 with TRBJ2-2; the D is unclear. Germline V gives CDR1 SGHNT, CDR2 YENEEA. The ends were cut back, 4 bases at V and 7 bases at J, with 7 bases in the middle. The CDR3 consists of 12 residues. CDR3 sequence: CASSSPIGELFF. The CDR3 DNA follows: TGTGCCAGCAGCTCCCCGATCGGGGAGCTGTTTTTT.

This clonotype has just a few counts. The chain recombines TRBV20-1 with TRBJ1-6, with a weak D call TRBD1 (5 bases). Per the germline V gene, CDR1 is DFQATT and CDR2 is SNEGSKA (reference sequence). V was trimmed by 7 bases and J by 8 bases, leaving 15 bases between them. This CDR3 has 13 residues. This CDR3 is CSVPTGTDSPLHF. The CDR3 bases are TGCAGTGTTCCAACAGGCACGGATTCACCCCTCCACTTT.

This clonotype was counted at least ten times. The chain carries TRBV7-9 and TRBJ1-1; D gene unclear. Germline loops: CDR1 SEHNR, CDR2 FQNEAQ (reference sequence). Trimming took 5 bases from V and 6 from J, leaving 13 bases between them. The CDR3 covers 13 residues. The DNA of the CDR3 is TGTGCCAGCAGCCCGACCGGCAACGCTGAAGCTTTCTTT. Translated: CASSPTGNAEAFF.

This chain links TRBV5-6 with TRBJ2-1; D gene unclear. The CDR3 is 14 residues long. Germline-derived CDR1 and CDR2 are SGHDT and YYEEEE. Trimming shortened V by 5 bases and J by 8 bases, and 17 bases separated the two germline ends. The CDR3 protein is CASRFAPIQDEQFF. DNA for the CDR3: TGTGCCAGCAGGTTTGCCCCTATTCAGGATGAGCAGTTCTTC.

This chain uses TRBV5-1 with TRBJ2-7, with a weak D call TRBD2 (6 bases). CDR3 length: 15 amino acids. V was shortened by 0 bases and J by 4 bases, with 14 bases between the two germline ends. CDR1 SGHRS and CDR2 YFSETQ come from the germline V gene. The CDR3 sequence: CASSLEGGDLYEQYF. The CDR3 nucleotides are TGCGCCAGCAGCTTGGAGGGAGGAGACCTTTACGAGCAGTACTTC.

This clonotype occurred a few times. This chain uses TRBV5-1 with TRBJ2-3; 12 nucleotides agree with TRBD2. CDR3 length: 18 amino acids. Trimming at V came to 4 bases and at J to 0 bases, leaving 9 bases not matched to a gene. CDR1 and CDR2 (germline): SGHRS, YFSETQ. The CDR3 coding sequence is TGCGCCAGCAGCCCTCTAGCGGGGGGGCCCCCAAGCACAGATACGCAGTATTTT. This gives the protein CASSPLAGGPPSTDTQYF.